What follows are 8 T cell receptor beta chains derived from one specimen sequenced in a study of human T cells and chemical hapten exposure. TCRdb processed the RACE reads anew with MiXCR; each CDR3 protein has one entry. The sample contains tens of thousands of distinct CDR3 sequences, 10% of which appear only once. The time point: patch test 2, 6 weeks after DPC sensitization. The treatment here: therapeutic diphenylcyclopropenone sensitization with weekly scalp DPC. The starting material was whole blood, obtained in connection with sensitization to the hapten diphenylcyclopropenone (DPC). The receptors were gathered from a woman in her fifties or sixties with alopecia areata. Some clones in this sample may be carry-over from other donors' samples.

The V and J genes are TRBV21-1 and TRBJ2-1; the D call TRBD2 from the table was never checked on the DNA. TRBV21-1 is marked as a pseudogene. The CDR3 is made up of 16 amino acids. CDR3 bases: TGTGCCAGCAGCCTGACTAGCGGGAGGGAGAGGCATGAGCAGTTCTTC. Its translation is CASSLTSGRERHEQFF.

The V and J genes are TRBV2 and TRBJ2-2; D is undetermined. Germline CDR1 is SNHLY and CDR2 is FYNNEI. The CDR3 is 13 residues long. The V end lost 3 bases, the J end lost 4 bases, and 6 bases lay between the germline ends. DNA of the CDR3: TGTGCCAGCAGTGACGGTTTCACCGGGGAGCTGTTTTTT. Its protein product is CASSDGFTGELFF.

This clonotype was observed many times. The rearrangement joins TRBV29-1 to TRBJ2-1; 8 bases are shared with TRBD2. The junction had 5 bases not matched to a gene; V was cut back by 5 bases and J by 8 bases. Per the germline V gene, CDR1 is SQVTM and CDR2 is ANQGSEA. The CDR3 has 12 amino acids. The CDR3 here is CSVREGIHEQFF. CDR3 sequence (DNA): TGCAGCGTTCGGGAGGGCATTCATGAGCAGTTCTTC.

This clonotype has just a few counts. The chain couples TRBV29-1 to TRBJ1-5; TRBD1 might be the D (6 bases). Germline V CDR1 and CDR2: SQVTM, ANQGSEA. With 4 bases removed from V and 5 bases from J, the gap between germline ends came to 15 bases. The length of the CDR3 is 14 residues. The DNA for the CDR3 is TGCAGCGTTGTAACTTCGGGGGGCGATCAGCCCCAGCATTTT. Translation: CSVVTSGGDQPQHF.

This clonotype was counted ten times or more. This chain links TRBV20-1 with TRBJ2-7; TRBD2 matches at 7 bases. CDR1 DFQATT and CDR2 SNEGSKA come from the germline V gene (reference sequence). With 1 base clipped from V and 3 bases from J, the junction kept 6 bases outside the gene matches. This CDR3 spans 14 amino acids. CDR3 protein: CSARVAGVGYEQYF. CDR3 in DNA: TGCAGTGCTAGAGTGGCGGGAGTAGGCTACGAGCAGTACTTC.

This clonotype was seen a few times. The rearrangement links TRBV5-1 to TRBJ2-2, with D perhaps being TRBD1 or TRBD2 (5 bases each). V dropped 3 bases and J dropped 7 bases, with 10 bases sitting between them. Per germline, CDR1 SGHRS and CDR2 YFSETQ. CDR3 length: 13 amino acids. CDR3 in DNA: TGCGCCAGCAGCTCTGAGGGGATCGGGGAGCTGTTTTTT. Translation: CASSSEGIGELFF.

This clonotype occurred many times. The chain recombines TRBV10-3 with TRBJ2-3; possible D gene TRBD2, 6 bases. CDR1 is ENHRY, CDR2 SYGVKD, per germline. The CDR3 extends over 15 amino acids. V was cut by 11 bases and J by 2 bases, with 20 bases left in between. CDR3 in DNA: TGTGCCGTCGCGGGCGGGACCCCTTACACAGATACGCAGTATTTT. Protein: CAVAGGTPYTDTQYF.

At least ten counts were recorded for this clonotype. J is TRBJ1-1 and V is TRBV20-1, with D maybe TRBD1 (5 bases). V was shortened by 0 bases and J by 4 bases, with 18 bases between the two germline ends. This CDR3 has 16 amino acids. Germline V gene data show CDR1 as DFQATT and CDR2 as SNEGSKA (reference sequence). The CDR3 DNA is TGCAGTGCTAGAGATGGCAGGAAGCCCAGGGCCACTGAAGCTTTCTTT. Its protein is CSARDGRKPRATEAFF.